This paragraph covers one TCR beta chain sequence. This sample was included in a study of T cell changes during pregnancy in multiple sclerosis. TCRdb's copy holds only in-frame clones and misses some; the assay was immunoSEQ multiplex PCR. Of 35,000 to 45,000 clones in the sample, roughly 85% were seen once. Sequences were derived from CD4+ T cells from peripheral blood mononuclear cells, sampled after pregnancy. This TCR came from a female donor with multiple sclerosis, enrolled in a pregnancy study.

CDR3 residues: CASSLWGPSGANVLTF. DNA of the CDR3: TGCGCCAGCAGCTTGTGGGGGCCATCTGGGGCCAACGTCCTGACTTTC. The V call is TRBV5-1, the J call TRBJ2-6, with D possibly being TRBD1 (6 bases). Per germline, CDR1 SGHRS and CDR2 YFSETQ. The germline V and J ends were trimmed by 1 base and 1 base, with 9 bases remaining between them. The CDR3 spans 16 residues.